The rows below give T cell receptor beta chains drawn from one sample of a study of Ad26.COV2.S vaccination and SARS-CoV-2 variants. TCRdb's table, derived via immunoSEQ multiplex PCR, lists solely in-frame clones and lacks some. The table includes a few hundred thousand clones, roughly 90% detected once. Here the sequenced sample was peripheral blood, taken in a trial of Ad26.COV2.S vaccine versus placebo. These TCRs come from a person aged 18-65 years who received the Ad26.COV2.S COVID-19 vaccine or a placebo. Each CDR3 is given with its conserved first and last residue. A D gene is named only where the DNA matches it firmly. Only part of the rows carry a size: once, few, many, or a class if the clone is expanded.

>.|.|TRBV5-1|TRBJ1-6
TGCGCCAGCAGCTTGGAGGGTTCCTATAATTCACCCCTCCACTTT
CASSLEGSYNSPLHF
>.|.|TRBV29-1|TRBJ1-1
TGCAGCGTTGAAGATCCCCAGGTGAACACTGAAGCTTTCTTT
CSVEDPQVNTEAFF
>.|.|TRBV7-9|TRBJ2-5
TGTGCCAGCAGCACCGGGGACGAAGAGACCCAGTACTTC
CASSTGDEETQYF
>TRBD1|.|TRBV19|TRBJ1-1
TGTGCCAGTAGGCCGACAGGGGCCCCCTTGGACACTGAAGCTTTCTTT
CASRPTGAPLDTEAFF
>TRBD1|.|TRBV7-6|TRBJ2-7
TGTGCCAGCAGCTTAGTACAGGGGCCCTACGAGCAGTACTTC
CASSLVQGPYEQYF
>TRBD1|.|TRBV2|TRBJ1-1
TGTGCCAGCAGGGCCGGGACAGGGGGAATGGTAGCTTTCTTT
CASRAGTGGMVAFF
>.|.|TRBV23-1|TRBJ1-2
TGCGCCAGCAGTGTAAAACCTCCTCCCTATGGCTACACCTTC
CASSVKPPPYGYTF
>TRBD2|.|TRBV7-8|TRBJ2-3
TGTGCCAGCAGTTACCCGGGACTAGAGGGGCCTTCGCAGTATTTT
CASSYPGLEGPSQYF
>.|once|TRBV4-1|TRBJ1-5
TGCGCCAGCAGCCAAGATTATCCAGGGGATCAGCCCCAGCATTTT
CASSQDYPGDQPQHF
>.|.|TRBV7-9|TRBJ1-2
TGTGCCAGCAGCTTAGCGTTAAGGCCCTTC
CASSLALRPF
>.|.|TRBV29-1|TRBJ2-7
TGCAGCGTGACAGGGAGGAACGAGCAGTACTTC
CSVTGRNEQYF
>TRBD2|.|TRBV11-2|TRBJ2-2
TGTGCCAGCAGCTTAGGCCAGCTAGCGGGGGGGCGCACCGGGGAGCTGTTTTTT
CASSLGQLAGGRTGELFF
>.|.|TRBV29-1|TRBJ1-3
TGCAGCGTTTTAGGTCCCTACTCTGGAAACACCATATATTTT
CSVLGPYSGNTIYF
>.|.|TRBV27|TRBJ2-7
TGTGCCAGCAGTTTGCCAGGGCGCGAGCAGTACTTC
CASSLPGREQYF
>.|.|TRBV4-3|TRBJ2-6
TGCGCCAGCAGCCAAGAACCAGATACCTCTGGGGCCAACGTCCTGACTTTC
CASSQEPDTSGANVLTF
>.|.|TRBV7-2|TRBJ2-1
TGTGCCAGCAGCTTGCGTTCCAATGAGCAGTTCTTC
CASSLRSNEQFF
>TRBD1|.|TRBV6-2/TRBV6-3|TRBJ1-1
TGTGCCAGCAGTTTCCCGGGACAGCAAGCTTTCTTT
CASSFPGQQAFF
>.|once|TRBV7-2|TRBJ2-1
TGTGCCAGCAGCCACGACTTATATACCTCCTACAATGAGCAGTTCTTC
CASSHDLYTSYNEQFF
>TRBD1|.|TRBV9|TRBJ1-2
TGTGCCAGCAGCGTCTGGACAGGGTTATCCTATGGCTACACCTTC
CASSVWTGLSYGYTF
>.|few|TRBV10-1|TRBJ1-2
TGCGCCAGCGTTCCCGGGACCGAGGAGGGAGGCTACACCTTC
CASVPGTEEGGYTF
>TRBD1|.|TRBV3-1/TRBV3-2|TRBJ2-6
TGTGCCAGCAGCCAAGATTTGGGGGACAGAAGCTCTGGGGCCAACGTCCTGACTTTC
CASSQDLGDRSSGANVLTF
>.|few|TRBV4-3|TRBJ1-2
TGCGCCAGCAGCCAAGAAGGGACAACTAACTATGGCTACACCTTC
CASSQEGTTNYGYTF
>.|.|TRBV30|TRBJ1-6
TGTGCCTGGAGTGAGGGGCTGGATTCACCCCTCCACTTT
CAWSEGLDSPLHF
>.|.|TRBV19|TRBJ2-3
TGTGCCAGTAGTTCCTGGGGGCGGACCACAGATACGCAGTATTTT
CASSSWGRTTDTQYF
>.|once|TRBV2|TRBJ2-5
TGTGCCACGACGACAGTCCAAGAGACCCAGTACTTC
CATTTVQETQYF
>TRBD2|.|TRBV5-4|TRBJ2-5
TGTGCCAGCAGCCGAGGGGAGCGGGGGGGCCGTGAGACCCAGTACTTC
CASSRGERGGRETQYF
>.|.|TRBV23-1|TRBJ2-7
TGCGCCAGCAGTCAAAGAGTTCGTCCTTACGAGCAGTACTTC
CASSQRVRPYEQYF
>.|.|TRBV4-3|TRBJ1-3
TGCGCCAGCAGCCAAGATGTTGGACGACAGCTCTCTGGAAACACCATATATTTT
CASSQDVGRQLSGNTIYF
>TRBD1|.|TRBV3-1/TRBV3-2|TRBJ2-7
TGTGCCAGCAGCCCCCGGACAGGCCCATACGAGCAGTACTTC
CASSPRTGPYEQYF
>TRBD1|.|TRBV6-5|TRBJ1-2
TGTGCCAGCAGTCCGGACAGGGGCTATGGCTACACCTTC
CASSPDRGYGYTF
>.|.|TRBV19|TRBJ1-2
TGTGCCAGTAGGAATGATGGCTACACCTTC
CASRNDGYTF
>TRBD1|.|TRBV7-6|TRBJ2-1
TGTGCCAGCAGCCCGACAGGGCTCCTCTCCTACAATGAGCAGTTCTTC
CASSPTGLLSYNEQFF
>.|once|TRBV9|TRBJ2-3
TGTGCCAGCAGCGTAGCCGGACTATCAAAGGGGGATACGCAGTATTTT
CASSVAGLSKGDTQYF
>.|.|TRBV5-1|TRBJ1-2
TGCGCCAGCAGCTCTTCCCAAGTGGGCTACACCTTC
CASSSSQVGYTF
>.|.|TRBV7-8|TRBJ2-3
TGTGCCAGCAGCTATAGGGGGATCGAAAATACGCAGTATTTT
CASSYRGIENTQYF
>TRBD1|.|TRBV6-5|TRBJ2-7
TGTGCCAGCAGTTTTGGACAGGGCACCTACGAGCAGTACTTC
CASSFGQGTYEQYF
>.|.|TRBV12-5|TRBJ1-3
TGTGCTAGTGGTTTGGTACCCTGGACAGCCGGAAACACCATATATTTT
CASGLVPWTAGNTIYF
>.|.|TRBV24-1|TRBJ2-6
TGTGCCACCAGTAGTGGGACCGTTGCGTCTGGGGCCAACGTCCTGACTTTC
CATSSGTVASGANVLTF
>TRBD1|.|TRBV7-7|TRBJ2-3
TGTGCCAGCATAGCCCGGGACAGGGAAGATACGCAGTATTTT
CASIARDREDTQYF
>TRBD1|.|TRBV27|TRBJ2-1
TGTGCCAGCAGCCGGGGCCGGGACAGGGGTTACAATGAGCAGTTCTTC
CASSRGRDRGYNEQFF
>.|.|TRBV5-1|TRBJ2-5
TGCGCCAGCAGCTTAACCCAAGAGACCCAGTACTTC
CASSLTQETQYF
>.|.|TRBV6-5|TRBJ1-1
TGTGCCAGCAGTTATGGGGGTGAAGCTTTCTTT
CASSYGGEAFF
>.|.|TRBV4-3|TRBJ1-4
TGCGCCAGCAGCCAAGGAAGGGGAACTAATGAAAAACTGTTTTTT
CASSQGRGTNEKLFF
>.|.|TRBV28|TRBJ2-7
TGTGCCAGCAGCTCAGGGTCGGACTACGAGCAGTACTTC
CASSSGSDYEQYF
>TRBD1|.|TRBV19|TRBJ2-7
TGTGCCAGTAGTCCAGGGACAGCCTACGAGCAGTACTTC
CASSPGTAYEQYF
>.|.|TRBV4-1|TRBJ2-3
TGCGCCAGCAGCCAAGAACGTTTAGATACGCAGTATTTT
CASSQERLDTQYF
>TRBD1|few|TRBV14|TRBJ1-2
TGTGCCAGCAGCCGCCGCATGGACAGGGGGCTTAGGTATGGCTACACCTTC
CASSRRMDRGLRYGYTF
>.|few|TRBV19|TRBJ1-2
TGTGCCAGTAGTAACAGCCGCTATGGCTACACCTTC
CASSNSRYGYTF
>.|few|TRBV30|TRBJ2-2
TGTGCCTGGAGTGTCGCCGGGGAGCTGTTTTTT
CAWSVAGELFF
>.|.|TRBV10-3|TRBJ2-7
TGTGCCATCGGACAGCCCGGCGAGCAGTACTTC
CAIGQPGEQYF
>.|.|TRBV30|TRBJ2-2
TGTGCCTGGAGTGTACGAGTCGGGGGGGAGCTGTTTTTT
CAWSVRVGGELFF
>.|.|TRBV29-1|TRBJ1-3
TGCAGCGTGGAGAACACTGGAAACACCATATATTTT
CSVENTGNTIYF
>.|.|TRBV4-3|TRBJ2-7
TGCGCCAGCAGCCAAACAGGCGTCAGGGCCTACGAGCAGTACTTC
CASSQTGVRAYEQYF
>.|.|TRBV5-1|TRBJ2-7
TGCGCCAGCAGCTTGAATCAGGGTTTCTACGAGCAGTACTTC
CASSLNQGFYEQYF
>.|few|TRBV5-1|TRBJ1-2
TGCGCCAGCAGCTTGGAGGGACGGGACTATGGCTACACCTTC
CASSLEGRDYGYTF
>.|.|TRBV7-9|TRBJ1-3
TGTGCCAGCAGCGATTCCGGGCCGAGAAACACCATATATTTT
CASSDSGPRNTIYF
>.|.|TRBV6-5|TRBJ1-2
TGTGCCAGCAGTTACTCTCCTATGGGCTATGGCTACACCTTC
CASSYSPMGYGYTF